The 25 T cell receptor beta chains below all came from one sample that was sequenced in a study of blood T cell repertoires in COVID-19. The method was immunoSEQ multiplex PCR; TCRdb's version includes in-frame clones alone and lacks a portion of them. The sample holds roughly 340,000 clones; around nine tenths are singletons and the top ten take approximately 3.5%. Sequencing was performed on peripheral blood. All receptors come from a woman between 18 and 29 years old who had recovered from COVID-19.

The J gene is TRBJ2-1, the V gene TRBV5-1; possibly TRBD2 for D (5 bases). V was pared by 0 bases and J by 11 bases, with 9 bases between. The length of the CDR3 is 12 residues. Germline V lookup: CDR1 SGHRS, CDR2 YFSETQ. CDR3 nucleotides: TGCGCCAGCAGCTTGGGAAGAGGGAAGCAGTTCTTC. It yields the protein CASSLGRGKQFF.

This chain links TRBV5-4 with TRBJ2-2; 10 bases match TRBD2. This CDR3 region has 15 residues. Germline CDR1 and CDR2: SGHNT and YYREEE (reference sequence). Trimming removed 3 bases from V and 7 bases from J; junction bases left unmatched: 6. This chain's CDR3 is CASSSGTSVNGELFF. CDR3 sequence (DNA): TGTGCCAGCAGCTCCGGGACTAGCGTGAACGGGGAGCTGTTTTTT.

This rearrangement joins TRBV18 to TRBJ2-3, with 11 bases identical to TRBD2. CDR3 length: 17 residues. Trimming at V came to 5 bases and at J to 2 bases, leaving 9 bases not matched to a gene. The germline V gene has CDR1 KGHSH and CDR2 LQKENI. The chain's CDR3 is CASSSIMTSGATDTQYF. CDR3 in DNA: TGTGCCAGCTCATCTATAATGACTAGCGGGGCCACAGATACGCAGTATTTT.

The rearrangement links TRBV3-1 (or the pseudogene TRBV3-2) to TRBJ2-3; 12 positions agree with TRBD2. The CDR3 loop spans 19 amino acids. The germline gives CDR1 LGHDT, CDR2 YNNKEL (reference sequence). V was pared by 3 bases and J by 0 bases, with 10 bases of the junction left unmatched. The CDR3 DNA reads as TGTGCCAGCAGCCATCGCGGGCTAGCGGGAGGGTTAAGCACAGATACGCAGTATTTT. This sequence encodes CASSHRGLAGGLSTDTQYF.

The chain employs TRBV6-2 or TRBV6-3 and TRBJ1-5; TRBD1 might be the D (6 bases). Trimming took off 5 bases at V and 3 bases at J, with 11 bases between the two ends. Per the germline V gene, CDR1 is MNHEY and CDR2 is SVGEGT. The CDR3 has 14 amino acids. The CDR3 sequence: CASSDTGFNQPQHF. CDR3 DNA sequence: TGTGCCAGCAGTGATACAGGGTTCAATCAGCCCCAGCATTTT.

This clone was observed a few times. The gene calls are TRBV11-2 and TRBJ2-3, with a possible D match to TRBD1 (6 bases). Trimming took off 2 bases at V and 5 bases at J, with 14 bases between the two ends. Per the germline V gene, CDR1 is SGHAT and CDR2 is FQNNGV. CDR3 length: 15 residues. DNA for the CDR3: TGTGCCAGCAGCTTACAGGGGCCCCCAGGAGATACGCAGTATTTT. Encoded protein: CASSLQGPPGDTQYF.

The chain employs TRBV30 and TRBJ2-3; D is ambiguous. CDR3 length equals 13 residues. V dropped 8 bases and J dropped 2 bases, with 14 bases sitting between them. The V gene's germline CDR1 is GTSNPN and CDR2 SVGIG (reference sequence). The DNA of the CDR3 is TGTGCCAGCACAGTGGCCCCCACAGATACGCAGTATTTT. As protein: CASTVAPTDTQYF.

The chain has TRBV6-1 and TRBJ1-5, with 7 positions matching TRBD1. J was trimmed by 6 bases and V by 3 bases; bases with no gene match: 14. The CDR3 contains 17 residues. Germline-derived CDR1 and CDR2 are MNHNS and SASEGT. The CDR3 bases are TGTGCCAGCAGTGAGGGGGAGGAGGGGGCGCGCAGTCAGCCCCAGCATTTT. It codes for CASSEGEEGARSQPQHF.

The V and J genes are TRBV7-9 and TRBJ2-1, with 11 bases identical to TRBD2. V lost 3 bases and J lost 1; bases outside the gene matches: 5. This CDR3 has 17 residues. CDR1 and CDR2 (germline): SEHNR, FQNEAQ (reference sequence). The CDR3 reads CASSFSLAGESYNEQFF. CDR3 DNA: TGTGCCAGCAGCTTCTCACTAGCGGGAGAGTCCTACAATGAGCAGTTCTTC.

The chain is built from TRBV19 and TRBJ1-1; 7 bases fit TRBD1. J lost 11 bases, V lost 3 bases, and 15 bases had no gene match. CDR1 is LNHDA, CDR2 SQIVND, per germline (reference sequence). The CDR3 consists of 15 residues. CDR3 sequence reads: CASSIGQDDPRGAFF. In nucleotides, the CDR3 is TGTGCCAGTAGTATCGGACAGGACGATCCCCGGGGCGCTTTCTTT. Full variable domain (remainder filled in from reference TRBV19 and TRBJ1-1): DGGITQSPKYLFRKEGQNVTLSCEQNLNHDAMYWYRQDPGQGLRLIYYSQIVNDFQKGDIAEGYSVSREKKESFPLTVTSAQKNPTAFYLCASSIGQDDPRGAFFGQGTRLTVV.

The J gene is TRBJ2-1, the V gene TRBV6-2 or TRBV6-3; D unclear. There are 16 residues in the CDR3. CDR1 and CDR2 (germline): MNHEY, SVGEGT. V was pared by 5 bases and J by 7 bases, with 21 bases between. The CDR3 nucleotides are TGTGCCAGCAGTCCCCGAACCCTCGGCCCGCGGAATGAGCAGTTCTTC. Amino acids: CASSPRTLGPRNEQFF.

The chain carries TRBV4-1 and TRBJ2-1; 8 nucleotides line up with TRBD2. J was trimmed by 4 bases and V by 0 bases; bases with no gene match: 5. CDR1 is MGHRA, CDR2 YSYEKL, per germline. CDR3 length equals 16 residues. For the CDR3, the DNA is TGCGCCAGCAGCCAAGACTCGGGAGGGTGGTACAATGAGCAGTTCTTC. Translating gives CASSQDSGGWYNEQFF.

The rearrangement links TRBV7-9 to TRBJ1-2; 7 bases match TRBD1. Germline assignment: CDR1 SEHNR and CDR2 FQNEAQ (reference sequence). V gave up 5 bases and J gave up 5 bases; unmatched junction bases: 8. The CDR3 covers 14 residues. The CDR3 coding sequence is TGTGCCAGCAGCGACAGGGAAGAGAGTTATGGCTACACCTTC. Protein: CASSDREESYGYTF.

J is TRBJ2-1 and V is TRBV7-9; 11 positions match TRBD2. The germline gives CDR1 SEHNR, CDR2 FQNEAQ (reference sequence). With V trimmed by 4 bases and J by 2 bases, 10 bases remained unmatched. The CDR3 runs to 18 residues. The CDR3 DNA follows: TGTGCCAGCAGCTCGGGACTAGCGGATATAAGGACCTACAATGAGCAGTTCTTC. This sequence encodes CASSSGLADIRTYNEQFF.

The CDR3 loop reads CAITDRPSNTGELFF. In DNA, the CDR3 is TGTGCCATCACGGACAGGCCTTCGAACACCGGGGAGCTGTTTTTT. The chain is built from TRBV10-3 and TRBJ2-2; 7 positions match TRBD1. V gave up 7 bases and J gave up 0 bases; unmatched junction bases: 5. Germline assignment: CDR1 ENHRY and CDR2 SYGVKD. There are 15 residues in the CDR3.

The J gene is TRBJ1-1, the V gene TRBV9, with D possibly TRBD1 on 5 matching bases. V lost 0 bases, J lost 0 bases, and 6 bases lay in between. The CDR3 covers 14 residues. Germline CDR1 reads SGDLS; CDR2 reads YYNGEE. CDR3 residues: CASSVGGVNTEAFF. The DNA for the CDR3 is TGTGCCAGCAGCGTAGGGGGGGTGAACACTGAAGCTTTCTTT.

The CDR3 loop reads CASSSRLGRTEAFF. As DNA, the CDR3 is TGTGCCAGCAGTTCACGCCTGGGGCGAACTGAAGCTTTCTTT. This chain links TRBV6-5 with TRBJ1-1; D may be TRBD1 (5 bases). Trimming stripped 4 bases from V and 5 bases from J, with 14 bases between. Germline CDR1 is MNHEY and CDR2 is SVGAGI. The CDR3 runs 14 residues.

The genes are TRBV5-5 and TRBJ2-3, with 8 bases identical to TRBD1. This CDR3 has 16 amino acids. The germline gives CDR1 SGHKS, CDR2 YYEKEE (reference sequence). Trimming at V came to 2 bases and at J to 4 bases, leaving 9 bases not matched to a gene. CDR3 sequence reads: CASSFLDRGFADTQYF. The CDR3 nucleotides read TGTGCCAGCAGCTTCCTTGACAGGGGTTTCGCAGATACGCAGTATTTT.

This rearrangement joins TRBV5-8 to TRBJ2-5; TRBD2 matches 9 bases. Germline assignment: CDR1 SGHTS and CDR2 YDEGEE. Germline trimming cut 6 bases from V and 4 bases from J; bases unmatched to any gene: 13. The length of the CDR3 is 16 residues. CDR3 bases: TGTGCCAGCATCTGGAGCGGGAGGAAGGAGGGAGAGACCCAGTACTTC. Amino acids: CASIWSGRKEGETQYF.

The chain joins TRBV5-1 to TRBJ2-6; D not certain. Trimming left V 0 bases short and J 0 bases short, with 4 bases between. CDR1 is SGHRS, CDR2 YFSETQ, per germline. The CDR3 length is 15 residues. CDR3 loop: CASSLEYSGANVLTF. The CDR3 nucleotides read TGCGCCAGCAGCTTGGAATACTCTGGGGCCAACGTCCTGACTTTC.

The chain couples TRBV24-1 to TRBJ2-3, with D perhaps matching TRBD2 (6 bases). Trimming cost V 4 bases and J 4 bases, with 14 bases left between them. The CDR3 consists of 15 residues. Germline values: CDR1 KGHDR, CDR2 SFDVKD. The CDR3 DNA reads as TGTGCCACCAGTGACTACGGGGGAGCCGCAGATACGCAGTATTTT. The encoded protein is CATSDYGGAADTQYF.

J is TRBJ2-2 and V is TRBV11-3; 7 bases line up with TRBD2. Trimming removed 0 bases from V and 3 bases from J; junction bases left unmatched: 10. The germline gives CDR1 SGHNT, CDR2 YENEEA. The CDR3 is made up of 18 amino acids. CDR3 sequence (DNA): TGTGCCAGCAGCTTAGATTGGCTAGCGGAGGGGTACACCGGGGAGCTGTTTTTT. This translates into CASSLDWLAEGYTGELFF.

The V call is TRBV18, the J call TRBJ1-6, with 7 bases fitting TRBD1. From germline, CDR1 is KGHSH and CDR2 LQKENI. V gave up 1 base and J gave up 7 bases; unmatched junction bases: 4. This CDR3 spans 15 amino acids. The CDR3: CASSPQGATNSPLHF. CDR3 nucleotide sequence: TGTGCCAGCTCACCACAGGGGGCGACGAATTCACCCCTCCACTTT.

The chain uses TRBV12-5 and TRBJ2-5; D gene unclear. Trimming shortened V by 6 bases and J by 5 bases, and 16 bases separated the two germline ends. Per the germline V gene, CDR1 is LGHNT and CDR2 is FRNRAP. The CDR3 runs 14 residues. Here the CDR3 reads CASGPWAVRETQYF. The CDR3 DNA reads as TGTGCTAGTGGGCCGTGGGCCGTCCGGGAGACCCAGTACTTC.

This chain joins TRBV19 and TRBJ2-1, with a weak D call TRBD2 (6 bases). V was clipped by 3 bases and J by 5 bases, with 14 bases between them. CDR3 length: 15 amino acids. CDR1 and CDR2 from the germline V gene are LNHDA and SQIVND (reference sequence). CDR3 DNA sequence: TGTGCCAGTAGTATCCTCGGACTAAGTAACAATGAGCAGTTCTTC. Its translation is CASSILGLSNNEQFF.